These T cell receptor beta chains were read from a single sample in a study of blood T cell repertoires in COVID-19. TCRdb's copy holds only in-frame clones and misses some; the assay was immunoSEQ multiplex PCR. Among fewer than 400,000 clones, about 83% were seen once, and the ten largest hold roughly 10%. The sequenced sample consisted of PBMCs or T cells enriched from blood (not recorded which). These receptors came from a woman aged 50 to 60 who had recovered from COVID-19. CDR3s include the opening cysteine and the closing phenylalanine or tryptophan.

V: TRBV3-1/TRBV3-2; length: 15; J: TRBJ2-3; CDR3: CASSRRGGAKDTQYF
V: TRBV6-5; length: 14; J: TRBJ1-1; CDR3: CASSAWQVNTEAFF
V: TRBV25-1; length: 14; J: TRBJ2-5; CDR3: CASSEYNRQETQYF
V: TRBV5-1; length: 14; J: TRBJ2-1; CDR3: CASSSGTGYNEQFF
V: TRBV12-3/TRBV12-4; length: 11; J: TRBJ2-7; CDR3: CASSRGHEQYF
V: TRBV6-5; length: 14; J: TRBJ1-5; CDR3: CASRKQGGTQPQHF
V: TRBV3-1/TRBV3-2; length: 17; J: TRBJ1-2; CDR3: CASSPLRQISPNYGYTF
V: TRBV19; length: 16; J: TRBJ1-5; CDR3: CASSQGGPGSNQPQHF
V: TRBV29-1; length: 13; J: TRBJ1-1; CDR3: CSVKKGQGGEAFF
V: TRBV5-6; length: 15; J: TRBJ1-2; CDR3: CASSLGGHRSYGYTF
V: TRBV3-1/TRBV3-2; length: 13; J: TRBJ1-2; CDR3: CASSPRHRGGYTF
V: TRBV5-1; length: 14; J: TRBJ1-2; CDR3: CASSWHRSTYGYTF
V: TRBV19; length: 16; J: TRBJ1-5; CDR3: CASSDPGTGGRQPQHF
V: TRBV10-3; length: 15; J: TRBJ2-1; CDR3: CAISERASGESEQFF
V: TRBV2; length: 16; J: TRBJ2-1; CDR3: CASSVASGGPGNEQFF
V: TRBV3-1/TRBV3-2; length: 20; J: TRBJ2-3; CDR3: CASSQDYGAGGRWGTDTQYF
V: TRBV20-1; length: 11; J: TRBJ1-1; CDR3: CSAARGREAFF
V: TRBV12-3/TRBV12-4; length: 12; J: TRBJ1-1; CDR3: CASSFTGTEAFF
V: TRBV6-5; length: 13; J: TRBJ1-1; CDR3: CASRLGVNTEAFF
V: TRBV7-8; length: 13; J: TRBJ1-6; CDR3: CASSSRINSPLHF
V: TRBV5-1; length: 16; J: TRBJ2-3; CDR3: CASSRRMGRSTDTQYF
V: TRBV6-5; length: 13; J: TRBJ2-7; CDR3: CATQTGSSYEQYF
V: TRBV27; length: 14; J: TRBJ1-1; CDR3: CASSPNRGATEAFF
V: TRBV7-3; length: 13; J: TRBJ1-2; CDR3: CASSLTGQHGYTF
V: TRBV5-1; length: 15; J: TRBJ2-5; CDR3: CASSNLDRGQETQYF